The 24 T cell receptor beta chains below all came from one sample that was sequenced in a study of T cell clonality in common variable immunodeficiency. General study results and limits: In common variable immunodeficiency, TCR beta chains reportedly carried fewer deletions and N-nucleotide insertions.

Which antigens these TCRs recognize remains unknown. The repertoire was sequenced with immunoSEQ multiplex PCR; TCRdb's copy has only in-frame clones and lacks some. The sample was found to contain roughly 14,000 clones, and every one recurs. The sample taken for sequencing was peripheral blood mononuclear cells. These receptors were obtained from a human donor with common variable immunodeficiency.

This clone came up a few times. From the germline J gene comes the end of the CDR3, since the read stops 3 residues before it. The V gene is TRBV19, the J gene TRBJ1-1; D perhaps matches TRBD1 (5 bases). CDR1 is LNHDA, CDR2 SQIVND, per germline (reference sequence). Trimming pared 4 bases from V and 1 base from J, leaving 13 bases between. The CDR3 consists of 15 residues. CDR3 DNA, as far as it was read: TGTGCCAGTAGTACCATTGGCCAGGGGAACACTGAA. As protein: CASSTIGQGNTE. The CDR3 in full is CASSTIGQGNTEAFF.

Of note for this clone: From the germline J gene comes the end of the CDR3, since the read stops 3 residues before it. V is TRBV2 and J is TRBJ1-2; no clear D gene. The CDR3 loop spans 14 amino acids. CDR1 and CDR2 (germline): SNHLY, FYNNEI. V lost 6 bases and J 4 bases, leaving 15 bases between the germline ends. The CDR3 spells CASSYPGVVYGYTF. Incomplete CDR3 DNA: TGTGCCAGCAGCTACCCCGGGGTGGTCTATGGC.

In its sample, this clone was seen a few times. The read stops 3 residues short of the end of the CDR3; the missing end is completed from the germline J gene. The V gene is TRBV7-3, the J gene TRBJ2-7; the D gene is possibly TRBD1 (6 bases). CDR1 is SGHTA, CDR2 FQGTGA, per germline. V gave up 1 base and J gave up 5 bases, with 12 bases separating them. The CDR3 runs to 14 residues. CDR3 sequence: CASSLRAGDHEQYF. Partial CDR3 DNA: TGTGCCAGCAGCTTAAGGGCAGGGGACCACGAG.

The table lists this clone with a few counts. The CDR3 end falls 3 residues outside the read, so it is completed with the germline J gene. The chain is built from TRBV29-1 and TRBJ2-5, with D possibly being TRBD1 (5 bases). This CDR3 contains 13 residues. Germline V gene data show CDR1 as SQVTM and CDR2 as ANQGSEA. The germline V and J ends were trimmed by 4 bases and 4 bases, with 13 bases remaining between them. The CDR3 bases that were read are TGCAGCGTTGTATGGGGTCAGGGAGAGACC. It encodes CSVVWGQGET. The whole CDR3 reads CSVVWGQGETQYF.

This clone qualifies as medium-sized (0.01 to 0.1%). The sequence runs out 3 residues before the end of the CDR3; the remainder is reconstructed from the germline J gene. The gene calls are TRBV19 and TRBJ1-1, with D possibly matching TRBD1 (5 bases). The ends were cut back, 5 bases at V and 0 bases at J, with 13 bases in the middle. Germline CDR1 and CDR2: LNHDA and SQIVND (reference sequence). This CDR3 region has 15 residues. CDR3 DNA, as far as it was read: TGTGCCAGTAGTCCTCGGGGGACGTTGAACACTGAA. Its protein product is CASSPRGTLNTE. The whole CDR3 protein reads CASSPRGTLNTEAFF. Filled out from reference TRBV19 and TRBJ1-1, the complete variable domain reads DGGITQSPKYLFRKEGQNVTLSCEQNLNHDAMYWYRQDPGQGLRLIYYSQIVNDFQKGDIAEGYSVSREKKESFPLTVTSAQKNPTAFYLCASSPRGTLNTEAFFGQGTRLTVV.

Remarks on this clone: The read terminates 3 residues ahead of where the CDR3 ends, so the germline J gene completes it. V gene TRBV19 combines with J gene TRBJ2-5; 7 bases map to TRBD2. V gave up 7 bases and J gave up 6 bases; unmatched junction bases: 11. CDR3 length: 14 amino acids. Germline V gene lookup returns CDR1 LNHDA and CDR2 SQIVND (reference sequence). The sequenced part of the CDR3 DNA is TGTGCCAGTATGCCCGGGACTACGGCAAAGACC. Its protein is CASMPGTTAKT. The full CDR3 is CASMPGTTAKTQYF.

This clone was counted only a few times. The sequence runs out 3 residues before the end of the CDR3; the remainder is reconstructed from the germline J gene. V gene TRBV7-9 combines with J gene TRBJ2-7; D might be TRBD2 (5 bases). V was trimmed by 4 bases and J by 3 bases, leaving 13 bases between them. CDR3 length: 14 amino acids. Germline values: CDR1 SEHNR, CDR2 FQNEAQ (reference sequence). The sequenced part of the CDR3 DNA is TGTGCCAGCAGCTCCACCGGGGTCAACTACGAG. As protein: CASSSTGVNYE. Given in full, the CDR3 is CASSSTGVNYEQYF.

About this clone itself: Sequencing ends 3 residues short of the CDR3 end; the germline J gene provides the rest. The chain couples TRBV11-3 to TRBJ2-1; 8 bases align to TRBD1. The CDR3 extends over 13 amino acids. J was trimmed by 8 bases and V by 5 bases; bases with no gene match: 5. The germline CDR1 and CDR2 sequences are SGHNT and YENEEA. CDR3 in amino acids: CASSLQGVHEQFF. Partial CDR3 DNA: TGTGCCAGCAGCCTACAGGGGGTACATGAG. The variable domain in full, completed from reference TRBV11-3 and TRBJ2-1, reads EAGVVQSPRYKIIEKKQPVAFWCNPISGHNTLYWYLQNLGQGPELLIRYENEEAVDDSQLPKDRFSAERLKGVDSTLKIQPAELGDSAVYLCASSLQGVHEQFFGPGTRLTVL.

Only a few counts were recorded for this clone. The missing CDR3 end, 3 residues past where the read stops, is filled in from the germline J gene. The chain couples TRBV19 to TRBJ1-6; 7 nucleotides match TRBD1. The CDR3 has 17 residues. The germline V gene has CDR1 LNHDA and CDR2 SQIVND (reference sequence). V dropped 6 bases and J dropped 6; count of bases not matched to a gene: 14. This CDR3 is CASSDPGGGGFNSPLHF. The covered CDR3 bases are TGTGCCAGTAGCGATCCCGGTGGAGGGGGCTTTAATTCACCC.

As regards this clone: The observed sequence ends 3 residues before the CDR3 terminus, with the missing tail filled in from the germline J gene. This chain joins TRBV2 and TRBJ1-1; TRBD1 agrees at 7 bases. This CDR3 contains 13 residues. Trimming at V came to 7 bases and at J to 6 bases, leaving 8 bases not matched to a gene. The germline V gene has CDR1 SNHLY and CDR2 FYNNEI. The CDR3 protein is CASTPTGVAEAFF. CDR3 DNA (partial): TGTGCCAGCACCCCCACAGGGGTGGCTGAA.

Comment on this clone: The read terminates 3 residues ahead of where the CDR3 ends, so the germline J gene completes it. The chain couples TRBV18 to TRBJ2-7; D possibly corresponds to TRBD2 (6 bases). Trimming took 2 bases from V and 5 from J, leaving 22 bases between them. CDR1 and CDR2 from the germline V gene are KGHSH and LQKENI. The CDR3 runs to 17 residues. This chain's CDR3 is CASSPRAGFWDRDEQYF. The CDR3 DNA, read in part, is TGTGCCAGCTCACCAAGGGCGGGATTCTGGGATAGGGACGAG.

Note on this clone: The read ends 3 residues early relative to the CDR3; the germline J gene fills the gap. This chain links TRBV7-9 with TRBJ1-1; no definite D call. The V end lost 4 bases, the J end lost 6 bases, and 9 bases lay between the germline ends. CDR1 is SEHNR, CDR2 FQNEAQ, per germline (reference sequence). The CDR3 contains 12 residues. The sequenced CDR3 bases are TGTGCCAGCAGCTGGTCGTCGGCTGAA. This codes for CASSWSSAE. The full CDR3 reads CASSWSSAEAFF. Combining the CDR3 with reference TRBV7-9 and TRBJ1-1 gives the whole variable domain DTGVSQNPRHKITKRGQNVTFRCDPISEHNRLYWYRQTLGQGPEFLTYFQNEAQLEKSRLLSDRFSAERPKGSFSTLEIQRTEQGDSAMYLCASSWSSAEAFFGQGTRLTVV.

The CDR3 spells CASSLAAGRNEQFF. The part of the CDR3 DNA that was read is TGTGCCAGCAGCTTAGCAGCGGGGAGGAATGAG. J is TRBJ2-1 and V is TRBV7-2; TRBD2 aligns across 7 bases. The DNA ends 3 residues before the CDR3 does, and the rest of the CDR3 is filled in from the germline J gene. In germline, CDR1 is SGHTA, CDR2 FQGNSA. Losses at the gene ends were 0 bases for V and 7 bases for J; bases not matched to a gene: 3. The CDR3 has 14 residues.

Comment on this clone: The read finishes 3 residues shy of the CDR3 end, and the germline J gene is used to complete it. The gene calls are TRBV7-6 and TRBJ2-1; possible D gene TRBD2, 6 bases. The CDR3 is made up of 13 amino acids. The germline V gene has CDR1 SGHVS and CDR2 FNYEAQ. Trimming left V 1 base short and J 9 bases short, with 10 bases between. The covered CDR3 bases are TGTGCCAGCAGCTTAGTCGGGCGGGGTGAG. Amino acids: CASSLVGRGE. In full, the CDR3 is CASSLVGRGEQFF.

Of note for this clone: The read ends 3 residues early relative to the CDR3; the germline J gene fills the gap. The chain is built from TRBV7-9 and TRBJ1-1, with D maybe TRBD1 (6 bases). V dropped 10 bases and J dropped 0 bases, with 12 bases sitting between them. The CDR3 extends over 13 amino acids. CDR1 SEHNR and CDR2 FQNEAQ come from the germline V gene (reference sequence). The DNA read from the CDR3 is TGTGCCACCTCCGACAGGATGAACACTGAA. Amino acids: CATSDRMNTE. The whole CDR3 sequence reads CATSDRMNTEAFF.

As concerns this clone: Read coverage stops 3 residues before the CDR3 terminus; the germline J gene supplies the remainder. This rearrangement joins TRBV10-3 to TRBJ1-6; possible D gene TRBD1, 6 bases. The CDR3 is made up of 15 amino acids. V lost 3 bases to trimming and J lost 10 bases, with 16 bases between them. Germline loops: CDR1 ENHRY, CDR2 SYGVKD. The chain's CDR3 is CAISDGGLGSSPLHF. Partial CDR3 DNA: TGTGCCATCAGTGATGGGGGCCTTGGCTCCTCACCC.

This clone was seen more than once but under ten times. With the read ending 3 residues before the CDR3 end, the germline J gene is used to fill in that end. The chain joins TRBV7-9 to TRBJ1-3, with D hard to call. The V gene lost 10 bases and the J gene lost 4 bases, with 14 bases spanning the gap. The CDR3 covers 13 residues. CDR1 and CDR2 (germline): SEHNR, FQNEAQ (reference sequence). CDR3 DNA (partial): TGTGCCACCCCAGGCGGGCCGGGAAACACC. As protein: CATPGGPGNT. The entire CDR3 reads CATPGGPGNTIYF.

In the case of this clone: Coverage ceases 3 residues before the CDR3 finishes, and the germline J gene fills in the end. J is TRBJ1-2 and V is TRBV7-2, with D tentatively TRBD1 (6 bases). Germline CDR1 and CDR2: SGHTA and FQGNSA. The CDR3 totals 13 residues. CDR3 residues: CASSLGAGEGYTF. CDR3 DNA, as far as it was read: TGTGCCAGCAGCTTAGGTGCAGGGGAAGGC. The whole variable domain, remainder taken from reference TRBV7-2 and TRBJ1-2, is GAGVSQSPSNKVTEKGKDVELRCDPISGHTALYWYRQSLGQGLEFLIYFQGNSAPDKSGLPSDRFSAERTGGSVSTLTIQRTQQEDSAVYLCASSLGAGEGYTFGSGTRLTVV.

This clone was found a few times. The CDR3 region is CASSLVGQGRDEQYF. The part of the CDR3 DNA that was read is TGTGCCAGCAGCTTAGTGGGACAGGGGAGGGACGAG. This chain joins TRBV7-2 and TRBJ2-7, with TRBD1 matching over 10 bases. The read gets to within 3 residues of the CDR3 end, and the germline J gene fills in the rest. Germline V gene lookup returns CDR1 SGHTA and CDR2 FQGNSA. The CDR3 contains 15 residues. V shed 1 base, J shed 5 bases, and the junction held 5 bases outside the gene matches.

This clone was counted a few times. Sequencing ends 3 residues short of the CDR3 end; the germline J gene provides the rest. The chain joins TRBV7-6 to TRBJ2-7, with 8 bases lining up with TRBD1. In germline, CDR1 is SGHVS, CDR2 FNYEAQ. V lost 5 bases and J lost 5; bases outside the gene matches: 2. The CDR3 covers 12 residues. The CDR3 is CASSPDRDEQYF. CDR3 DNA (partial): TGTGCCAGCAGCCCGGACAGGGACGAG.

In regard to this clone: From the germline J gene comes the end of the CDR3, since the read stops 3 residues before it. The chain recombines TRBV19 with TRBJ1-5, with D maybe TRBD1 (6 bases). The CDR3 length is 15 residues. Trimming cost V 4 bases and J 6 bases, with 16 bases left between them. Germline CDR1 reads LNHDA; CDR2 reads SQIVND (reference sequence). The CDR3 protein is CASSSQGRGFQPQHF. The CDR3 DNA, read in part, is TGTGCCAGTAGTAGTCAGGGGAGGGGGTTTCAGCCC.

This clone has only a few counts. The CDR3 extends 3 residues past the end of the read, so its final part is completed from the germline J gene. V usage is TRBV19 and J usage is TRBJ2-3; 11 bases line up with TRBD2. CDR3 length equals 15 residues. The germline CDR1 and CDR2 sequences are LNHDA and SQIVND (reference sequence). V dropped 3 bases and J dropped 1; count of bases not matched to a gene: 0. The CDR3 region is CASSMGLAGTDTQYF. CDR3 DNA (partial): TGTGCCAGTAGTATGGGACTAGCGGGCACAGATACG.

In this sample, this clone turned up a few times. Coverage ceases 3 residues before the CDR3 finishes, and the germline J gene fills in the end. The chain recombines TRBV7-9 with TRBJ2-3; D is unresolved. The CDR3 is 13 residues long. CDR1 and CDR2 (germline): SEHNR, FQNEAQ (reference sequence). With 5 bases removed from V and 2 bases from J, the gap between germline ends came to 8 bases. The CDR3 reads CASSPPITDTQYF. The part of the CDR3 DNA that was read is TGTGCCAGCAGCCCCCCTATCACAGATACG.

On this clone: The read comes to an end 3 residues before the CDR3 does, leaving the germline J gene to fill in the end. V gene TRBV18 combines with J gene TRBJ1-1, with D maybe TRBD1 (5 bases). V lost 1 base and J lost 6, with 6 bases in between. CDR1 is KGHSH, CDR2 LQKENI, per germline. The CDR3 consists of 12 residues. CDR3 DNA, as far as it was read: TGTGCCAGCTCACCACTGACAGCTGAA. Protein sequence: CASSPLTAE. The whole CDR3 protein is CASSPLTAEAFF.